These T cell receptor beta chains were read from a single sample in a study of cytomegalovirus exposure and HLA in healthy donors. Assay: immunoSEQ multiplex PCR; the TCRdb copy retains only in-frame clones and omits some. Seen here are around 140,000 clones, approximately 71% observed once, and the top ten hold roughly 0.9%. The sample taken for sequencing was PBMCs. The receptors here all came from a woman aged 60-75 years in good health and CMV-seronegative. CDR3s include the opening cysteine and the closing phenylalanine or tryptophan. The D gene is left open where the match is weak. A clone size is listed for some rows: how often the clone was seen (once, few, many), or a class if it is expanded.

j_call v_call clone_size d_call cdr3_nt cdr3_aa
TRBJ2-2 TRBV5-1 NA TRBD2 TGCGCCAGCAGCCAGGGACTAGCGGGAGTTGCGACCGGGGAGCTGTTTTTT CASSQGLAGVATGELFF
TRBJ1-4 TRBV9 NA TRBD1 TGTGCCAGCAGCGTAGGACAGGGACCGACTAATGAAAAACTGTTTTTT CASSVGQGPTNEKLFF
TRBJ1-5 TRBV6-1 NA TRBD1 TGTGCCAGCACCACAGGGGGAGGCAATCAGCCCCAGCATTTT CASTTGGGNQPQHF
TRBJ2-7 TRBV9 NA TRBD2 TGTGCCAGCAGCGCAGACGGGGGGGCCTACGAGCAGTACTTC CASSADGGAYEQYF
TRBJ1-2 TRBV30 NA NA TGTGCCTGGACCCGACAGATCACTAACTATGGCTACACCTTC CAWTRQITNYGYTF
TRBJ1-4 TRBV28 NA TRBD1 TGTGCCAGCAGTCTTTACCAGGGGGCGGCTAATGAAAAACTGTTTTTT CASSLYQGAANEKLFF
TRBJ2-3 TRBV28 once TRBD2 TGTGCCAGCAGTTTGATTTTCTCCAGCGGGAGATCAGATACGCAGTATTTT CASSLIFSSGRSDTQYF
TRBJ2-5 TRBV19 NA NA TGTGCCAGTAGTCCCGGGACAACTGGCAAAGAGACCCAGTACTTC CASSPGTTGKETQYF
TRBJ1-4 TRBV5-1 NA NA TGCGCCAGCAGCCGGGGGGCAGGGAATGAAAAACTGTTTTTT CASSRGAGNEKLFF
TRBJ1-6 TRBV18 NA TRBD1 TGTGCCAGCTCACCACCTTCGACAGGGGGAAATAATTCACCCCTCCACTTT CASSPPSTGGNNSPLHF
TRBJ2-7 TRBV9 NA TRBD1 TGTGCCAGCAGCCCCCGGGACAGAGGTCTCTACGAGCAGTACTTC CASSPRDRGLYEQYF
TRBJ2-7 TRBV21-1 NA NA TGTGCCAGCAGCAAAGACGATGAAGTTAGGGACAGGGAAGTCTACGAGCAGTACTTC CASSKDDEVRDREVYEQYF
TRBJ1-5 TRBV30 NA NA TGTGCCTGGAGTCCCGACAGGAGCAATCAGCCCCAGCATTTT CAWSPDRSNQPQHF
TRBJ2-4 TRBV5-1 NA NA TGCGCCAGCAGCGGGGGGACGGGCGGCCAAAACATTCAGTACTTC CASSGGTGGQNIQYF
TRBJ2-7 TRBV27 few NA TGTGCCAGCAGTTTAGAAGGCCCCGGGACAGCGGGTACCTACGAGCAGTACTTC CASSLEGPGTAGTYEQYF
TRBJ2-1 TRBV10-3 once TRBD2 TGTGCCATCAGTGAGGGCGGGGGAGGCGCTGAGCAGTTCTTC CAISEGGGGAEQFF
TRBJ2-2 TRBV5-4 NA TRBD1 TGTGCCAGCACCCCTTCCGGAACAGGGGGCATCGCCGGGGAGCTGTTTTTT CASTPSGTGGIAGELFF
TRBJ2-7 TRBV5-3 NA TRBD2 TGTGCCAGAAGCTCCAGAGGACTAGCGGGAGGCGTAAACTCCTACGAGCAGTACTTC CARSSRGLAGGVNSYEQYF
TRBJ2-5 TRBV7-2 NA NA TGTGCCAGCAGCTTTCTGCAAGAGACCCAGTACTTC CASSFLQETQYF
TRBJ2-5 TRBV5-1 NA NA TGCGCCAGCAGCTTGGACCAGCCCTCCATCAAGGAGCAGTACTTC CASSLDQPSIKEQYF
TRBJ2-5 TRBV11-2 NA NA TGTGCCAGCAGTTTGGGACTCAATGGGGAGACCCAGTACTTC CASSLGLNGETQYF
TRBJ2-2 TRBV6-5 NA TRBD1 TGTGCCAGCAGAAGGACAGGGGCCACCGGGGAGCTGTTTTTT CASRRTGATGELFF
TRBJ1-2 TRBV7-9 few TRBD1 TGTGCCAGCAGCTTAGCGTGGGACAGCTATGGCTACACCTTC CASSLAWDSYGYTF
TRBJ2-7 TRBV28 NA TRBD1 TGTGCCAGCAGTTCCCCGACAGGGAGCTACGAGCAGTACTTC CASSSPTGSYEQYF
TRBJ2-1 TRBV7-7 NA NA TGTGCCAGCAGCTTAGCTCCTCTCCGGAGCTCCTACAATGAGCAGTTCTTC CASSLAPLRSSYNEQFF
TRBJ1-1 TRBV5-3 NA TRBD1 TGTGCCAGAAGCTTGTTGGAGACAGGGTGGGGGTCGGCTGAAGCTTTCTTT CARSLLETGWGSAEAFF
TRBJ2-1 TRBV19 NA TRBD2 TGTGCCAGTAGCTCCCCTAGCGGGAGGGGCAATGAGCAGTTCTTC CASSSPSGRGNEQFF
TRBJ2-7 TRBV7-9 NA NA TGTGCCAGCACCCAACGGGAACGGGGGGCCGGGGACGAGCAGTACTTC CASTQRERGAGDEQYF
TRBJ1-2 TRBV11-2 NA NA TGTGCCAGCAGCTACCCAATGAGGGGGTTGGACTATGGCTACACCTTC CASSYPMRGLDYGYTF
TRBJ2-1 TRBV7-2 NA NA TGTGCCAGCAGCTTAGCTCGCGGTAATGAGCAGTTCTTC CASSLARGNEQFF
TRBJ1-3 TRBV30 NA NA TGTGCCTGGAAGGGGATTGGAAACACCATATATTTT CAWKGIGNTIYF
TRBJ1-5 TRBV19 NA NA TGTGCCAGTAGTATCCGGGGAGAAGGTTCGCTGATAAATAGCAATCAGCCCCAGCATTTT CASSIRGEGSLINSNQPQHF
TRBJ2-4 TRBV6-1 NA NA TGTGCCGGCTCGGTAGGAGGGACCAAAAACATTCAGTACTTC CAGSVGGTKNIQYF
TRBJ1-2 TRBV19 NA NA TGTGCCAGTAGGGGGAGGGAAGGAATCTATGGCTACACCTTC CASRGREGIYGYTF
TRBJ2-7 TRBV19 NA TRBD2 TGTGCCAGTAGTATTAGGACTAGCGGGACTAGACCCTACGAGCAGTACTTC CASSIRTSGTRPYEQYF
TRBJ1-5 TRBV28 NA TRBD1 TGTGCCAGCACTGAACCGGGACAGGGCCATCAGCCCCAGCATTTT CASTEPGQGHQPQHF
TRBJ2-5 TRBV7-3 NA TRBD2 TGTGCCAGCAGCTTAAACGGCGGGAGACTCGGGCAAGAGACCCAGTACTTC CASSLNGGRLGQETQYF
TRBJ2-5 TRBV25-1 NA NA TGTGCCAGCAGTGACTTAGGGGTAGTGAGGCAAGAGACCCAGTACTTC CASSDLGVVRQETQYF
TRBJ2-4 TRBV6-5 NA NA TGTGCCAGCAGCTTACAGGGTACGGACATTCAGTACTTC CASSLQGTDIQYF
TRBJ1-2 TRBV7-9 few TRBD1 TGTGCCAGCAGCCAAGGGGGCAGCGGCTATGGCTACACCTTC CASSQGGSGYGYTF
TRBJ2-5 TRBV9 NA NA TGTGCCAGCAGCGTAGATAGGGGGGGCCTTAGGGAGACCCAGTACTTC CASSVDRGGLRETQYF
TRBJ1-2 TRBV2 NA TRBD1 TGTGCCAGCAGTGACCCCAACCCCAGGGGGACGAAATATGGCTACACCTTC CASSDPNPRGTKYGYTF
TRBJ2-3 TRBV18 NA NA TGTGCCAGCTCACCGACGGAGCGCTTTAGCACAGATACGCAGTATTTT CASSPTERFSTDTQYF
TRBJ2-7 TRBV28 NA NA TGTGCCAGCAGCGGAGTTGGGGCCCCCACCTACGAGCAGTACTTC CASSGVGAPTYEQYF
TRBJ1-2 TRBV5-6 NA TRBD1 TGTGCCAGCGCCCCCGAGACAGGGGCCTATGGCTACACCTTC CASAPETGAYGYTF
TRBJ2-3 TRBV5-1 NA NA TGCGCCAGCAGCTTGCTGGTAACTAGCACAGATACGCAGTATTTT CASSLLVTSTDTQYF
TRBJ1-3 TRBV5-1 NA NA TGCGCCAGCAGCTTGGTCGGGGTAGGATCTGGAAACACCATATATTTT CASSLVGVGSGNTIYF
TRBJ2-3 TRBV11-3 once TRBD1 TGTGCCAGCAGCGCATCCCCCTGGGACAGGATTAGCACAGATACGCAGTATTTT CASSASPWDRISTDTQYF
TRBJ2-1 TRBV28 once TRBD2 TGTGCCACCCTCCTGACCGGGACTAGTCAATCCAATGAGCAGTTCTTC CATLLTGTSQSNEQFF
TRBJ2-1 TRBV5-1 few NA TGCGCCAGCAGCTTGGGGAGCCCCTGGGATGAGCAGTTCTTC CASSLGSPWDEQFF